This is a list of T cell receptor beta chains from one sample in a study of CD8 T cells in Susac syndrome. TCRdb re-called the immunoSEQ multiplex PCR reads with MiXCR, one entry per CDR3 protein. The sample has 180,000 or so distinct CDR3 sequences, 90% to 95% seen once. Source material: CD4+ T cells from PBMCs. The receptors come from a human donor with multiple sclerosis. Both conserved end residues are part of each CDR3. D genes are given only for firm matches. Rows may omit the clone size; those that give it use once, few, many or a size class.

>.|TRBV7-9|TRBJ2-1|TRBD2
TGTGCCAGCAGCGAAGCCCCTAGCGGGGCATACAATGAGCAGTTCTTC
CASSEAPSGAYNEQFF
>.|TRBV20-1|TRBJ2-7|.
TGCAGTGCTAGAGAGGCGGGCGACTACGAGCAGTACTTC
CSAREAGDYEQYF
>.|TRBV2|TRBJ2-7|.
TGTGCCAGCAGTGCCCTAGACGAGCAGTACTTC
CASSALDEQYF
>.|TRBV12-3/TRBV12-4|TRBJ2-1|.
TGTGCCAGCAGTTTGGTGACGGAGGGAAACAATGAGCAGTTCTTC
CASSLVTEGNNEQFF
>.|TRBV7-9|TRBJ1-1|.
TGTGCCAGCAGCTTGACGGGGAGGAACACTGAAGCTTTCTTT
CASSLTGRNTEAFF
>.|TRBV11-2|TRBJ2-1|TRBD1
TGTGCCAGCAGCTCGACAGGGATCAATGAGCAGTTCTTC
CASSSTGINEQFF
>.|TRBV5-1|TRBJ2-1|.
TGCGCCACCAGGGGACCCTCCTACAATGAGCAGTTCTTC
CATRGPSYNEQFF
>.|TRBV12-5|TRBJ2-7|.
TGTGCTAGTGCCAGGGACTTCCCCGGGGAGCAGTACTTC
CASARDFPGEQYF
>.|TRBV19|TRBJ1-2|.
TGTGCCAGTAGTATAGCAGGGGTCTACTTCTATGGCTACACCTTC
CASSIAGVYFYGYTF
>.|TRBV30|TRBJ1-2|.
TGTGCCTGGAGTTTGATCGGTGGCTACACCTTC
CAWSLIGGYTF
>.|TRBV3-1|TRBJ2-1|.
TGTGCCAGCAGCCAAGGAGGGATCAGCGAGCAGTTCTTC
CASSQGGISEQFF
>.|TRBV15|TRBJ2-7|TRBD2
TGTGCCACCAGCAGAGATCGTACGGCGGGAGGGCGGTACTTC
CATSRDRTAGGRYF
>.|TRBV29-1|TRBJ2-1|.
TGCGGATCCCTGGTGGGGGTCTCCTACAATGAGCAGTTCTTC
CGSLVGVSYNEQFF
>.|TRBV5-1|TRBJ2-7|.
TGCGCCAGCAGCTTCACGGGTACCTACGAGCAGTACTTC
CASSFTGTYEQYF
>.|TRBV27|TRBJ2-5|.
TGTGCCAGCAGTTTCGCAGGGCCACAAGAGACCCAGTACTTC
CASSFAGPQETQYF
>.|TRBV2|TRBJ2-1|.
TGTGCCAGCAGGCCCGACTATTACAATGAGCAGTTCTTC
CASRPDYYNEQFF
>.|TRBV3-1|TRBJ2-6|TRBD2
TGTGCCAGCAGCCCCCGTCCCGGACTAGCTGGGGCCAACGTCCTGACTTTC
CASSPRPGLAGANVLTF
>.|TRBV30|TRBJ1-4|.
TGTGCCTGGAATAGAGGGACCGAGGATGAAAAACTGTTTTTT
CAWNRGTEDEKLFF
>.|TRBV29-1|TRBJ2-4|.
TGCAGCGCGACTAGGGATTCTGAAAACATTCAGTACTTC
CSATRDSENIQYF
>once|TRBV29-1|TRBJ1-4|.
TGCAGCGTTGTGCCAGGGTGGGGTGAAAAACTGTTTTTT
CSVVPGWGEKLFF
>.|TRBV20-1|TRBJ2-1|.
TGCAGTATGGAGGGTAGCTCCTACAATGAGCAGTTCTTC
CSMEGSSYNEQFF
>.|TRBV7-2|TRBJ2-4|.
TGTGCCAGCAGCCTCTGGGCAGCCAAAAACATTCAGTACTTC
CASSLWAAKNIQYF
>.|TRBV30|TRBJ2-2|.
TGTGCCTGCTTTAGACACACCGGGGAGCTGTTTTTT
CACFRHTGELFF
>few|TRBV2|TRBJ2-6|.
TGTGCCAGCAGGGGGACAGGGGCCAACGTCCTGACTTTC
CASRGTGANVLTF
>.|TRBV3-1|TRBJ1-5|TRBD1
TGTGCCAGCAGCCAAGCAACAGGGGCGGCAAATCAGCCCCAGCATTTT
CASSQATGAANQPQHF
>.|TRBV7-2|TRBJ2-5|TRBD1
TGTGCCAGCAGTTTACACAGGGGGGTAGGAGAGACCCAGTACTTC
CASSLHRGVGETQYF
>.|TRBV15|TRBJ2-2|TRBD2
TGTGCCACCAGCAGACCAAGCGGGGGGGCCTCCGGGGAGCTGTTTTTT
CATSRPSGGASGELFF
>.|TRBV27|TRBJ1-5|.
TGTGCCAGCAGCCCCATAGGCAGGGCCCACGCATCGCCCCAGCATTTT
CASSPIGRAHASPQHF
>.|TRBV20-1|TRBJ1-5|TRBD1
TGCAGTGCTTCACAGGGGGCTAGCAATCAGCCCCAGCATTTT
CSASQGASNQPQHF
>once|TRBV18|TRBJ1-6|TRBD1
TGTGCCAGCTCACTCCTGCCGGGACCAGGGGGGGCTTCACCCCTCCACTTT
CASSLLPGPGGASPLHF
>once|TRBV30|TRBJ1-1|TRBD1
TGTGCCTGGACCCGGGACAGCCCCAAAGCTTTCTTT
CAWTRDSPKAFF
>.|TRBV20-1|TRBJ1-5|TRBD1
TGCAGTGGGGGACAGAGCAATCAGCCCCAGCATTTT
CSGGQSNQPQHF
>.|TRBV18|TRBJ1-4|.
TGTGCCAGCTCTCTCAAGAAGCAACTGTTTTTT
CASSLKKQLFF
>.|TRBV9|TRBJ2-1|TRBD2
TGTGCCAGCAACTCAGCGGGGGGGTCCTACAATGAGCAGTTCTTC
CASNSAGGSYNEQFF
>.|TRBV16|TRBJ2-3|TRBD2
TGTGCCAGCAGCAATAGCGGGGTCCTTGTGGATACGCAGTATTTT
CASSNSGVLVDTQYF
>.|TRBV3-1|TRBJ1-4|TRBD1
TGTGCCAGCAGCCTCGCGGACAGGGAGAGGGAAAAACTGTTTTTT
CASSLADREREKLFF
>.|TRBV3-1|TRBJ2-7|.
TGTGCCAGCAGCCAAGTCCCGCAGATCTACGAGCAGTACTTC
CASSQVPQIYEQYF
>.|TRBV7-3|TRBJ2-3|.
TGTGCCAGCAGCTTAAATCGTCAGTATACGCAGTATTTT
CASSLNRQYTQYF
>.|TRBV4-1|TRBJ2-5|.
TGCGCCAGCAGCCAAGAATGGGAGATGGAGACCCAGTACTTC
CASSQEWEMETQYF
>.|TRBV14|TRBJ1-1|TRBD1
TGTGCCAGCAGCATCCTCAAAACGGACAGGTACACTGAAGCTTTCTTT
CASSILKTDRYTEAFF
>.|TRBV20-1|TRBJ1-2|.
TGCAGTGCTAGAGATTCCCGATATATCTATGGCTACACCTTC
CSARDSRYIYGYTF
>once|TRBV30|TRBJ1-5|TRBD1
TGTGCCTGGAGTACCCGACAGGGCGGCAATCAGCCCCAGCATTTT
CAWSTRQGGNQPQHF
>.|TRBV24-1|TRBJ1-2|.
TGTGCCACCAGTGATGGACAGCCGTATGGCTACACCTTC
CATSDGQPYGYTF
>.|TRBV12-5|TRBJ2-5|.
TGTGCTAGTGGATCCTTCTCCCCCTTGGAGACCCAGTACTTC
CASGSFSPLETQYF
>once|TRBV29-1|TRBJ2-5|.
TGCAGCGCCGTTAGGGGGACCCAAGAGACCCAGTACTTC
CSAVRGTQETQYF
>.|TRBV6-5|TRBJ1-5|.
TGTGCCAGCAGTTACGAGGGGTCGCGCAATCAGCCCCAGCATTTT
CASSYEGSRNQPQHF
>.|TRBV3-1|TRBJ1-5|.
TGTGCCAGCAGCCAAGATCCCCCCGGGTTCAATCAGCCCCAGCATTTT
CASSQDPPGFNQPQHF
>.|TRBV7-3|TRBJ2-5|.
TGTGCCAGCAGCTTAATGCCAGGGAAGGAGACCCAGTACTTC
CASSLMPGKETQYF
>.|TRBV7-3|TRBJ2-5|.
TGTGCCAGCAGCTCCAACGCCTTGCAAGAGACCCAGTACTTC
CASSSNALQETQYF
>.|TRBV20-1|TRBJ2-1|.
TGCAGTGCTAGAGCCGTCCCCGGGACTTACAATGAGCAGTTCTTC
CSARAVPGTYNEQFF
>.|TRBV9|TRBJ2-1|TRBD2
TGTGCCAGCAGCGCCGAAGCGGGAACCTACAATGAGCAGTTCTTC
CASSAEAGTYNEQFF
>.|TRBV24-1|TRBJ1-2|.
TGTGCCACCAGTGATGAGGGTTTGAAGGGCTACACCTTC
CATSDEGLKGYTF
>.|TRBV24-1|TRBJ2-6|TRBD1
TGTGCCACCAGTGACTCCGGGACAGCTTCCCTCTCTGGGGCCAACGTCCTGACTTTC
CATSDSGTASLSGANVLTF